This T cell receptor (beta chain) was sequenced during a study of metastatic and nonmetastatic thyroid tumors. As for the study in general: It was across blood and tumor or nodule tissue from malignant and benign thyroid patients that repertoires were compared. Study results and caveats: Malignant tumors reportedly showed significantly higher TCR beta diversity than benign nodules in both blood and tumor.

This CDR3 spans 11 amino acids. Germline-derived CDR1 and CDR2 are SGHRS and YFSETQ. V lost 0 bases to trimming and J lost 11 bases; unmatched junction nucleotides: 0. Per the original data handling: It was from CDR3 differences across clinicopathological groups that a distant-metastasis classifier for papillary thyroid cancer was built. MiXCR was used by TCRdb to re-call the PCR reads. TCRdb's processing, not the authors' own work, is the source of the V and J calls. Of 100,000 or so clones in the sample, about 15% are singletons; the top ten hold 3.6%. Details on this clone: What it binds is not known.

There were no patients who had received any treatment before thyroid surgery. The sequencing input was blood. The TCR comes from a female donor with papillary thyroid cancer or a benign thyroid nodule (not recorded which). Some clones in this sample may be carry-over from other donors' samples. V and J are TRBV5-1 and TRBJ2-3; TRBD1 matches at 7 bases. CDR3 sequence (DNA): TGCGCCAGCAGCTTGGACAGGGGGCAGTATTTT. Its protein product is CASSLDRGQYF.